A selection of T cell receptor beta chains follows, all from one sample in a study of neoadjuvant anti-PD-1 for oral cavity cancer. Sequencing was performed with immunoSEQ multiplex PCR; in TCRdb, only in-frame clones are kept and a portion is missing. The data contain thousands of clones, about 77% of them singletons. This material consisted of PBMCs, taken before nivolumab (anti-PD-1) treatment. The receptors derive from a person aged 40 to 85 with oral cavity squamous cell carcinoma. The CDR3 runs from the conserved cysteine through the conserved F or W. The D gene is left open where the match is weak. Not every row has a clone size; where given, it reads once, few, many or a size class.

V gene	clone size	J gene	D gene	CDR3 DNA	CDR3 protein
TRBV4-1	-	TRBJ1-4	TRBD1	TGCGCCAGCAGCCTAGTGCCGGAGACAGGGAATGAAAAACTGTTTTTT	CASSLVPETGNEKLFF
TRBV6-5	-	TRBJ2-7	TRBD2	TGTGCCAGCAGGCCCCCTGGTAGCGGGGGAGGCGAGCAGTACTTC	CASRPPGSGGGEQYF
TRBV28	-	TRBJ1-2	-	TGTGCCAGCAGTTGGGACTATGGCTACACCTTC	CASSWDYGYTF
TRBV29-1	-	TRBJ2-5	-	TGCAGCGTTCAAGGGGAAGAGACCCAGTACTTC	CSVQGEETQYF
TRBV5-1	few	TRBJ2-5	TRBD2	TGCGCCAGCAGCAATCCACAGCGGGGGGCGGTTGAGACCCAGTACTTC	CASSNPQRGAVETQYF
TRBV15	-	TRBJ1-5	-	TGTGCCACCAGCAGAGATCAAGGGGGTTATCAGCCCCAGCATTTT	CATSRDQGGYQPQHF
TRBV2	-	TRBJ2-3	-	TGTGCCAGCAGGGCGAGGAGCACAGATACGCAGTATTTT	CASRARSTDTQYF
TRBV9	-	TRBJ1-6	TRBD1	TGTGCCAGCAGCGCGACAGGGTTTAATTCACCCCTCCACTTT	CASSATGFNSPLHF
TRBV7-9	-	TRBJ1-3	-	TGTGCCAGCGCTCTGAGCTCTGGAAACACCATATATTTT	CASALSSGNTIYF
TRBV30	-	TRBJ2-3	-	TGTGCCTGGAACGTTGACCGAGTTAGCACAGATACGCAGTATTTT	CAWNVDRVSTDTQYF
TRBV10-1	-	TRBJ2-1	TRBD1	TGCGCCAGCAGTGAGGCACAGGGGAGCTCCTACAATGAGCAGTTCTTC	CASSEAQGSSYNEQFF
TRBV28	-	TRBJ2-1	TRBD1	TGTGCCAGCAGTTTATCTGGGACAGGGGGGGACAATGAGCAGTTCTTC	CASSLSGTGGDNEQFF
TRBV7-8	-	TRBJ2-3	-	TGTGCCAGCAGCCCGCGAGGCGGGACTGGAGATACGCAGTATTTT	CASSPRGGTGDTQYF
TRBV5-1	-	TRBJ1-4	-	TGCGCCAGCCGGCAGGACCTAGCAACTAATGAAAAACTGTTTTTT	CASRQDLATNEKLFF
TRBV6-6	-	TRBJ1-1	-	TGTGCCAGCAGTGTGGAAGACACTGAAGCTTTCTTT	CASSVEDTEAFF
TRBV11-3	-	TRBJ2-3	-	TGTGCCAGCAGCTCGAACGTGGGCAGTAGCACAGATACGCAGTATTTT	CASSSNVGSSTDTQYF
TRBV10-3	-	TRBJ2-7	TRBD1	TGTGCCATCAGCCCAAGGTCGGGACAGTCCTCCTACGAGCAGTACTTC	CAISPRSGQSSYEQYF
TRBV7-2	-	TRBJ2-7	-	TGTGCCAGCAGCTTAGCCGCGGGGGAGCAGTACTTC	CASSLAAGEQYF
TRBV5-6	-	TRBJ1-2	-	TGTGCCACCACATCTTACAGGGATCAAGGCTACACCTTC	CATTSYRDQGYTF
TRBV4-1	few	TRBJ1-5	-	TGCGCCAGCAGCCAAGATGGGAGAGGGCTCGATAGCAATCAGCCCCAGCATTTT	CASSQDGRGLDSNQPQHF
TRBV30	-	TRBJ1-2	-	TGTGCCTGGAGTGGAACAGGGAGACTTAACTATGGCTACACCTTC	CAWSGTGRLNYGYTF
TRBV6-5	-	TRBJ2-7	TRBD2	TGTGCCAGCAGTTTTTACGGACTAGCGGGATCCTACGAGCAGTACTTC	CASSFYGLAGSYEQYF
TRBV19	-	TRBJ2-7	TRBD1	TGTGCCAGTAGCGGACAGGGCGGCGAGCAGTACTTC	CASSGQGGEQYF
TRBV29-1	-	TRBJ2-5	-	TGCAGCGTTGTGGTCAGAATCAGAGAGACCCAGTACTTC	CSVVVRIRETQYF
TRBV2	-	TRBJ2-2	TRBD2	TGTGCCAGCAGGGCTACCTATAGCGGGGCAACCGGGGAGCTGTTTTTT	CASRATYSGATGELFF
TRBV5-1	-	TRBJ2-7	TRBD2	TGCGCCAGCAGCTGGAGCCTAGCGGGGGGCGTCAACGAGCAGTACTTC	CASSWSLAGGVNEQYF
TRBV6-1	-	TRBJ1-1	-	TGTGCCAGCAGTGCGAAGGGGACGGAGGAAGCTTTCTTT	CASSAKGTEEAFF
TRBV19	-	TRBJ2-7	-	TGTGCCAGTAGTATGGGGAGGGGGAGCGAGCAGTACTTC	CASSMGRGSEQYF
TRBV7-6	-	TRBJ1-3	-	TGTGCCAGCAGCGAGACCTTGTCGGGGAAGGGAAACACCATATATTTT	CASSETLSGKGNTIYF
TRBV6-1	-	TRBJ1-2	TRBD1	TGTGCCAGCAGTCGGCCGGGACAGAGAGGGGGCTACACCTTC	CASSRPGQRGGYTF
TRBV7-9	-	TRBJ2-2	TRBD1	TGTGCCAGCAGCCGACAGGGGGTCCGGACCGGGGAGCTGTTTTTT	CASSRQGVRTGELFF
TRBV15	-	TRBJ2-5	-	TGTGCCACCAGCAGAGATGGGCGGACGGGGCGGGAGACCCAGTACTTC	CATSRDGRTGRETQYF
TRBV7-2	-	TRBJ1-5	-	TGTGCCAGCAGCTTAGAGAGCGGGGGCGTTCAGCCCCAGCATTTT	CASSLESGGVQPQHF
TRBV4-3	-	TRBJ1-3	-	TGCGCCAGCAGCACTCGACGGTCCAAGAGCTCTGGAAACACCATATATTTT	CASSTRRSKSSGNTIYF
TRBV4-1	-	TRBJ2-7	-	TGCGCCAGCAGCCAAGTAGGAATCGCTGGGGGGGAGCAGTACTTC	CASSQVGIAGGEQYF
TRBV7-9	few	TRBJ2-7	-	TGTGCCAGCAGCTTAGCTGGTAGGGCGAGCGAGCAGTACTTC	CASSLAGRASEQYF
TRBV25-1	-	TRBJ2-2	TRBD1	TGTGCCAGCAGTGTCCAGGGGGCTTTGGGCACCGGGGAGCTGTTTTTT	CASSVQGALGTGELFF
TRBV18	-	TRBJ1-3	-	TGTGCCAGCTCACCCTTCGACAGCCCCAGCTCTGGAAACACCATATATTTT	CASSPFDSPSSGNTIYF
TRBV28	-	TRBJ2-1	TRBD1	TGTGCCAGTGGGACAGGGCAGTCTTACAATGAGCAGTTCTTC	CASGTGQSYNEQFF
TRBV14	-	TRBJ1-2	TRBD1	TGTGCCAGCAGCACTGGACAGGGTTTTTCTGGCTACACCTTC	CASSTGQGFSGYTF
TRBV4-3	-	TRBJ1-2	-	TGCGCCAGCAGCCAAGACCGGGGGTCCAACCTCTTC	CASSQDRGSNLF
TRBV18	-	TRBJ2-2	TRBD1	TGTGCCAGCTCGAAGGGACAGGGAAACACCGGGGAGCTGTTTTTT	CASSKGQGNTGELFF
TRBV6-5	once	TRBJ1-4	-	TGTGCCAGCAGTTACAGGAAACCAGCAACTAATGAAAAACTGTTTTTT	CASSYRKPATNEKLFF
TRBV2	-	TRBJ1-2	-	TGTGCCAGCATCCCAATAGGGGGGAGCAACTATGGCTACACCTTC	CASIPIGGSNYGYTF
TRBV7-2	once	TRBJ2-7	-	TGTGCCAGCAGCTCCGGGACACTCACCTACGAGCAGTACTTC	CASSSGTLTYEQYF
TRBV9	-	TRBJ2-6	-	TGTGCCAGCAGCGTAGAGGGTGGGGCCAACGTCCTGACTTTC	CASSVEGGANVLTF